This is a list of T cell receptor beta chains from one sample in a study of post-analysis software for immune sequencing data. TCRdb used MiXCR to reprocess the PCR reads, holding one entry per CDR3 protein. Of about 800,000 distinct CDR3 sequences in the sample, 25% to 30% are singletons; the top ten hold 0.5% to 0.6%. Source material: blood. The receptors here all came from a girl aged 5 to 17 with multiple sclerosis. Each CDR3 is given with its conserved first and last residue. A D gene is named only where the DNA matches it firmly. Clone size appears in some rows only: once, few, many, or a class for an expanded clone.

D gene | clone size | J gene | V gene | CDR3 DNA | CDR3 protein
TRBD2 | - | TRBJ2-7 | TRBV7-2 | TGTGCCAGCAGCCCATCTGAGCGGGGGGTCTACGAGCAGTACTTC | CASSPSERGVYEQYF
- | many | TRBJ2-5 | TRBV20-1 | TGCAGTGCTAGGGCGGGATTGAGACTAGAGACCCAGTACTTC | CSARAGLRLETQYF
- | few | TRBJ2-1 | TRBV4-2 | TGTGCCAGCAGCCAATCAGACAAACCTTCACGGTTCTTC | CASSQSDKPSRFF
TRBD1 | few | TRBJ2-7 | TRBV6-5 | TGTGCCAGCCGCAGGGGGCAGGGCGTCTACGAGCAGTACTTC | CASRRGQGVYEQYF
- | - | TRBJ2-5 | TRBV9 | TGTGCCAGCAGCGTAGGGGTAGGTGGGGGGCCAGAGACCCAGTACTTC | CASSVGVGGGPETQYF
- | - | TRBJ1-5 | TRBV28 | TGTGCCAGCAGTCCAAACCCACAGGGCTTGAGTAGCAATCAGCCCCAGCATTTT | CASSPNPQGLSSNQPQHF
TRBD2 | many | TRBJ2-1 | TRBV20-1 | TGCAGTGCTAGCAGTAGCGGGAGGAGCTCCTACAATGAGCAGTTCTTC | CSASSSGRSSYNEQFF
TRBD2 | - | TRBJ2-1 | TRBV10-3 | TGTGCCATCAGTGGGGTAGCGGGAGCGGCAAGCACCTACAATGAGCAGTTCTTC | CAISGVAGAASTYNEQFF
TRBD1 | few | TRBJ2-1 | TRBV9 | TGTGCCAGCAGCGGGACGGACAGGGCTTACAATGAGCAGTTCTTC | CASSGTDRAYNEQFF
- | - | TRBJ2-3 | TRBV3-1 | TGTGCCAGCAGCCGGGCTAGCGTCTCCACAGATACGCAGTATTTT | CASSRASVSTDTQYF
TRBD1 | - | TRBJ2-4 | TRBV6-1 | TGTGCCAGCAGTGGGAGGCAGGGGGAAGCCAAAAACATTCAGTACTTC | CASSGRQGEAKNIQYF
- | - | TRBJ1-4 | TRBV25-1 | TGTGCCAGCAGTGAGCATGATGAAAAACTGTTTTTT | CASSEHDEKLFF
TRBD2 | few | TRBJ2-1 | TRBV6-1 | TGTGCCAGCAGTGCTTTAGCGGGGGGGCAATCCTACAATGAGCAGTTCTTC | CASSALAGGQSYNEQFF
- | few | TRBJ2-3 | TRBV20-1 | TGCAGTGCTTTCAGGGGCGCAACCACAGATACGCAGTATTTT | CSAFRGATTDTQYF
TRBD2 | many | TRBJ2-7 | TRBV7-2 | TGTGCCAGCAGCTCGCAGCGGGGTAGCTCCTACGAGCAGTACTTC | CASSSQRGSSYEQYF
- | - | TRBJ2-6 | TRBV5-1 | TGCGCCAGCAGCTTATCCGGGGACTCTGGGGCCAACGTCCTGACTTTC | CASSLSGDSGANVLTF
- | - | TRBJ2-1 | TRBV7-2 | TGTGCCAGCAGCGCTAGTAGTGAGCAGTTCTTC | CASSASSEQFF
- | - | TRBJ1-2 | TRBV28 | TGTGCCAGCGCGCAACAGCCGAGGGGGTTTGGCTACACCTTC | CASAQQPRGFGYTF
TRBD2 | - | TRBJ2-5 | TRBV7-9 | TGTGCCAGCAGCTTGACCGGGACTAAGAGCCAAGAGACCCAGTACTTC | CASSLTGTKSQETQYF
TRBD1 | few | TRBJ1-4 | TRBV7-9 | TGTGCCAGCAGCCCCCGGACAGGGACTAGGCGATCTAATGAAAAACTGTTTTTT | CASSPRTGTRRSNEKLFF
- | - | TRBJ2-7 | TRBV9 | TGTGCCAGCAGCGTAGGACAGTTTTCCTACGAGCAGTACTTC | CASSVGQFSYEQYF
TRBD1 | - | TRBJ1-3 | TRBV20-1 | TGCAGTGCTCAGGACAGGGGAAACACCATATATTTT | CSAQDRGNTIYF
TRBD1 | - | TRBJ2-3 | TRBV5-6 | TGTGCCAGCAGCTTGGTTCAGGGGGCCACAGATACGCAGTATTTT | CASSLVQGATDTQYF